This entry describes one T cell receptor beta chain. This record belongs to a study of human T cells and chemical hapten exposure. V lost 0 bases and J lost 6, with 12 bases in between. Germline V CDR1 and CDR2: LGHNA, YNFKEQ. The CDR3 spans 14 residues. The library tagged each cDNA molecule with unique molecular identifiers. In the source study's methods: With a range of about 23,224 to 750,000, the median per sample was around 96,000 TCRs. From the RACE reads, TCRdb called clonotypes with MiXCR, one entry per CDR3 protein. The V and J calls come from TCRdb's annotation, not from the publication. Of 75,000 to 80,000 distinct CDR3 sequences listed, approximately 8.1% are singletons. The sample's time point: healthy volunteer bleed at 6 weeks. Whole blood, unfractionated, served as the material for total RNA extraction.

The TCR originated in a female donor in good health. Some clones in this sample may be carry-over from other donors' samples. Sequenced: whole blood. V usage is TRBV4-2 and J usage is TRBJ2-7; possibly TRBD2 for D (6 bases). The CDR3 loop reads CASSQEEGVGEQYF. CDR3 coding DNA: TGTGCCAGCAGCCAAGAGGAGGGCGTTGGCGAGCAGTACTTC.